The T cell receptor (beta chain) under discussion was sequenced for a study of cytomegalovirus exposure and HLA in healthy donors. With 4 bases clipped from V and 2 bases from J, the junction kept 7 bases outside the gene matches. In germline, CDR1 is LGHNA, CDR2 YNFKEQ. The CDR3 length is 18 residues. A multiplex PCR was run with 60 Vbeta primers and 13 Jbeta primers. Libraries were prepared by immunoSEQ multiplex PCR; TCRdb keeps only in-frame clonotypes and omits some of them. This table holds approximately 170,000 clones, 81% found once. The sequenced sample consisted of PBMCs. The clonotype originates from a man aged 50 or older in good health and CMV-seropositive. V gene TRBV4-2 combines with J gene TRBJ2-5; TRBD2 matches at 16 bases. CDR3 in DNA: TGTGCCAGCAGCCCTGGGACTAGCGGGAGGGCGCGGCAAGAGACCCAGTACTTC. This translates into CASSPGTSGRARQETQYF.